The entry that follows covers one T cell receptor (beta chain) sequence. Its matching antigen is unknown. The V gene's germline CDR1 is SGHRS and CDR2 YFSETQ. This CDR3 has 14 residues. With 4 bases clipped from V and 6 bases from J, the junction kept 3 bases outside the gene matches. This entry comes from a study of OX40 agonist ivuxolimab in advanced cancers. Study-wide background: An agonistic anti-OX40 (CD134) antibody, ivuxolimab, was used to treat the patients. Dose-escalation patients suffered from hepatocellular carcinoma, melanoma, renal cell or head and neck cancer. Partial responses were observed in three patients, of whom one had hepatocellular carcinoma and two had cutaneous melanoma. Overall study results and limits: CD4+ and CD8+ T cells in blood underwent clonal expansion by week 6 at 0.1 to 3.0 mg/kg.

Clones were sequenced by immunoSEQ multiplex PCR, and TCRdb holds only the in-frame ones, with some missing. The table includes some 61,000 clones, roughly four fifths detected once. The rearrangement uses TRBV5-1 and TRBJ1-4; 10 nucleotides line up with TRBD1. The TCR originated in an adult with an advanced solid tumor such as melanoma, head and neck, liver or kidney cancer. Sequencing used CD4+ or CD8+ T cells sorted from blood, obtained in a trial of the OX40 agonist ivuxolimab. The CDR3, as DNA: TGCGCCAGCAGCCTGGGACAGGGGTATGAAAAACTGTTTTTT. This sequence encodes CASSLGQGYEKLFF. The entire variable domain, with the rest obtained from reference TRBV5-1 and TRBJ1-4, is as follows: KAGVTQTPRYLIKTRGQQVTLSCSPISGHRSVSWYQQTPGQGLQFLFEYFSETQRNKGNFPGRFSGRQFSNSRSEMNVSTLELGDSALYLCASSLGQGYEKLFFGSGTQLSVL.